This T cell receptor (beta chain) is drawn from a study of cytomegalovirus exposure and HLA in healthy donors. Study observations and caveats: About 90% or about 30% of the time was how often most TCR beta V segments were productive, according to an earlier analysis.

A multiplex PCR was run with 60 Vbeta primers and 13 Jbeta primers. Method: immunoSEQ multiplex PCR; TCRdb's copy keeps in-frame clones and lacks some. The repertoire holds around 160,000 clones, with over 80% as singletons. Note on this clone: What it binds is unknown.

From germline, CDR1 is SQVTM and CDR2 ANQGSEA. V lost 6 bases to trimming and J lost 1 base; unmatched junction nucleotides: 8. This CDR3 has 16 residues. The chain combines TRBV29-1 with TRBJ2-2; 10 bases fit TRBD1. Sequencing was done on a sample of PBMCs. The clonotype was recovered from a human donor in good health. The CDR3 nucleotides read TGCAGCGTATCGACAGGGGGCGGAAAGAACACCGGGGAGCTGTTTTTT. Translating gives CSVSTGGGKNTGELFF.